The clone carrying this T cell receptor (beta chain) showed up many times. For TCR beta, libraries came from iRepertoire HTBI primers and Arm-PCR of CDR3 regions. TCRdb reprocessed the multiplex PCR reads via MiXCR and lists one record per CDR3 protein. The sample lists about 400,000 distinct CDR3 sequences; 20% to 25% were seen once. This sample was included in a study of regulatory T cells in long-lasting Graves disease. In germline, CDR1 is SGHTA, CDR2 FQGNSA. V lost 3 bases to trimming and J lost 2 bases; unmatched junction nucleotides: 3. The CDR3 sequence is 14 residues long. Time point specified: persistent/refractory GD, antithyroid drugs over 5 years with positive TRAb. Isolated PBMC RNA provided the starting material for the TCR library.

Specimen: peripheral blood mononuclear cells (PBMCs), collected when the disease was refractory, from a patient treated with antithyroid drugs. V gene TRBV7-2 combines with J gene TRBJ1-2; 7 bases agree with TRBD1. This receptor was identified in a female donor with Graves disease. The CDR3 sequence is CASSLGGQNYGYTF. CDR3 nucleotides: TGTGCCAGCAGCTTGGGGGGACAGAACTATGGCTACACCTTC.